This T cell receptor beta chain emerged from a study of shared clonotypes between healthy human individuals. Per germline, CDR1 MDHEN and CDR2 SYDVKM. Trimming took 3 bases from V and 3 from J; bases not matched to a gene: 5. This CDR3 region has 16 residues. The naive CD8 subset, CD45RO-negative cells positively selected for CCR7, excluded terminally differentiated effector memory CD45RA+ cells. This table comes from immunoSEQ multiplex PCR, and its TCRdb copy is limited to in-frame clones, with some not included. The sample carries millions of clones, just over 90% recorded once. Sequencing was carried out using naive CD8+ T cells from PBMCs. The sequence derives from a man younger than 35 in good health. Some clones in this sample may be carry-over from other donors' samples. The rearrangement links TRBV28 to TRBJ1-1; 12 bases fit TRBD1. The CDR3 DNA is TGTGCCAGCAGTTTCGGGACAGGGGGCCGCGACACTGAAGCTTTCTTT. It specifies CASSFGTGGRDTEAFF. The variable domain in full, with the rest retrieved from reference TRBV28 and TRBJ1-1, is DVKVTQSSRYLVKRTGEKVFLECVQDMDHENMFWYRQDPGLGLRLIYFSYDVKMKEKGDIPEGYSVSREKKERFSLILESASTNQTSMYLCASSFGTGGRDTEAFFGQGTRLTVV.